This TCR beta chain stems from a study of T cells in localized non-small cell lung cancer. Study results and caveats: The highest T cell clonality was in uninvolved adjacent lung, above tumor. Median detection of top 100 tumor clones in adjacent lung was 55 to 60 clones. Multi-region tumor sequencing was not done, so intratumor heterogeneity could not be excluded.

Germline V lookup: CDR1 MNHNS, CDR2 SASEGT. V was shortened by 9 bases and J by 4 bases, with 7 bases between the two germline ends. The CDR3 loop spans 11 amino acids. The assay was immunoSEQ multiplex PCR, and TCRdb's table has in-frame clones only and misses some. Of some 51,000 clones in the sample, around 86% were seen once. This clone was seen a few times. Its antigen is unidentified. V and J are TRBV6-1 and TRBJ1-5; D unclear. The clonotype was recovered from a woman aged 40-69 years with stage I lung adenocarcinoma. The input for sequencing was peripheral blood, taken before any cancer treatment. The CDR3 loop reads CASGGNQPQHF. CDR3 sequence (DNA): TGTGCCAGTGGAGGGAATCAGCCCCAGCATTTT.